This T cell receptor beta chain was captured by sequencing in a study of cytomegalovirus exposure and HLA in healthy donors. Study-wide results and limits: Later analysis indicated greater clonal expansion among HLA-associated TCR beta chains than among equally common other chains. TCR beta V- and J-gene trimming was later associated with a missense DCLRE1C variant.

Primers included in the PCR were 60 Vbeta and 13 Jbeta primers. Measured with immunoSEQ multiplex PCR; TCRdb has only the in-frame clones, and not every one. The table shows 150,000 to 200,000 clones, with 75% to 85% occurring only once. The trim removed 4 bases at V and 5 bases at J, leaving 10 bases unmatched. The CDR3 has 16 residues. The germline CDR1 and CDR2 sequences are SGHRS and YFSETQ. Worth noting for this clone: Its antigen is undetermined.

This chain uses TRBV5-1 with TRBJ2-3; 10 nucleotides align to TRBD2. The source is a woman aged 45-65 years in good health and CMV-seropositive. The sequenced material came from PBMCs. The CDR3 here is CASSQWSGGAGDTQYF. In DNA form, the CDR3 reads TGCGCCAGCAGCCAATGGAGCGGGGGGGCAGGAGATACGCAGTATTTT.